This record concerns one TCR beta chain sequence. This may be a read error, as it is one base from a much larger clone. This record comes from a study of regulatory T cells in long-lasting Graves disease. The time point denotes: newly diagnosed GD, antithyroid drugs for less than 3 months. PBMC-extracted RNA yielded the TCR library. American Thyroid Association guidelines were used to diagnose Graves' disease. To make TCR beta libraries, researchers used iRepertoire HTBI primers and Arm-PCR of CDR3 regions. One entry per CDR3 protein, called by TCRdb with MiXCR from the multiplex PCR reads. The data show around 450,000 distinct CDR3 sequences, with under 20% seen just once and about 12% held by the top ten. The germline CDR1 and CDR2 sequences are MDHEN and SYDVKM. The CDR3 loop spans 12 amino acids. V dropped 3 bases and J dropped 9 bases, with 12 bases sitting between them. This sample was also put to use in a study of T cells in Graves' hyperthyroidism and ophthalmopathy. That study reports: The diagnoses drew upon clinical symptoms, serum thyroxine and TRAb, thyroid ultrasound and orbital computed tomography. In the first-round RT-PCR of the TCR CDR3, the HTBI primer set was used. Appearing also in blood were most of the thyroid clonotypes expanded above 0.001.

This receptor was taken from a middle-aged man with Graves disease. The chain recombines TRBV28 with TRBJ2-7; D is unclear. The sample in question was peripheral blood mononuclear cells (PBMCs), obtained at new diagnosis, from a patient treated with antithyroid drugs. The CDR3 coding sequence is TGTGCCAGCAGTTTTATATCTCCGCGGCAGTACTTC. Translating gives CASSFISPRQYF.